This record concerns one T cell receptor beta chain sequence. The data were taken from a study of T cell responses to AZD1222 COVID-19 vaccine. From germline, CDR1 is SGHRS and CDR2 YFSETQ. V gave up 0 bases and J gave up 7 bases, with 10 bases separating them. The CDR3 runs 13 residues. Sequencing used immunoSEQ multiplex PCR; TCRdb keeps in-frame clones, though not all of them. The profile shows 99,000 or so clones, about 81% of them singletons. The sequence derives from an adult in good health. This chain links TRBV5-1 with TRBJ1-2; D is unclear. The input for sequencing was peripheral blood, taken on day 0 of AZD1222 vaccination. CDR3 coding DNA: TGCGCCAGCAGCTTGGCCCCGAGGGCTGGCTACACCTTC. Residues: CASSLAPRAGYTF.